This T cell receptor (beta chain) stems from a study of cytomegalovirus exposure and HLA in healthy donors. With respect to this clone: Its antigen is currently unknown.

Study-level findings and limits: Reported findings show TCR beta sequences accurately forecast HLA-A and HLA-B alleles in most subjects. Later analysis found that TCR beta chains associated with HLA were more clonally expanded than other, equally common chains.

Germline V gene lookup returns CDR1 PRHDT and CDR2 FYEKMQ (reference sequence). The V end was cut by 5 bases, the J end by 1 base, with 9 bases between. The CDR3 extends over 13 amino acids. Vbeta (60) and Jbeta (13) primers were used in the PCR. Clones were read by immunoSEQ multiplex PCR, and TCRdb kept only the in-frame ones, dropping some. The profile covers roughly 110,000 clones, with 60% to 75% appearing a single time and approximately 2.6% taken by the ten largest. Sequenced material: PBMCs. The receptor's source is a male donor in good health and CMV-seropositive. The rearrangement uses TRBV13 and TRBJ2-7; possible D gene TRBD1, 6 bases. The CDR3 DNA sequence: TGTGCCAGCAGCCCCGGACAGTCCTACGAGCAGTACTTC. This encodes CASSPGQSYEQYF.